The 20 T cell receptor beta chains listed next were all sequenced from one sample in a study of control samples from healthy donors and cancer patients. Only in-frame clones appear in the TCRdb table, and some are missing; sequencing was by immunoSEQ multiplex PCR. Here the sample spans 150,000 to 200,000 clones, nearly 90% being singletons. The sequenced sample was blood. These receptors came from a woman aged 45 to 65 in good health.

This rearrangement joins TRBV3-1 (or the pseudogene TRBV3-2) to TRBJ1-4; the D gene is possibly TRBD1 (6 bases). This CDR3 is built from 16 residues. Trimming left V 0 bases short and J 5 bases short, with 13 bases between. Per the germline V gene, CDR1 is LGHDT and CDR2 is YNNKEL (reference sequence). CDR3 amino acids: CASSQDRSGTNEKLFF. For the CDR3, the DNA is TGTGCCAGCAGCCAAGATAGGTCCGGGACAAATGAAAAACTGTTTTTT.

The sample holds one count of this clone. The chain carries TRBV9 and TRBJ2-1; TRBD1 matches at 9 bases. Trimming took 0 bases from V and 7 from J; bases not matched to a gene: 2. CDR1 and CDR2 from the germline V gene are SGDLS and YYNGEE. The CDR3 is 14 residues long. CDR3 DNA sequence: TGTGCCAGCAGCGTAGACAGGGGGCGGAATGAGCAGTTCTTC. It encodes CASSVDRGRNEQFF.

This chain links TRBV9 with TRBJ2-1; tentatively, D is TRBD2 (5 bases). CDR3 length: 15 residues. V lost 0 bases and J lost 1, with 8 bases in between. Germline assignment: CDR1 SGDLS and CDR2 YYNGEE. The CDR3 DNA reads TGTGCCAGCAGCGTAGCGGGGTGGTCCTACAATGAGCAGTTCTTC. This sequence encodes CASSVAGWSYNEQFF.

This sequence joins TRBV28 and TRBJ2-3; D call uncertain. The CDR3 runs 14 residues. V was trimmed by 3 bases and J by 6 bases, leaving 13 bases between them. The V gene's germline CDR1 is MDHEN and CDR2 SYDVKM. CDR3 nucleotides: TGTGCCAGCAGTTTGCCTATTCCCGGGGATACGCAGTATTTT. It specifies CASSLPIPGDTQYF. Together with reference TRBV28 and TRBJ2-3, the CDR3 gives the full variable domain: DVKVTQSSRYLVKRTGEKVFLECVQDMDHENMFWYRQDPGLGLRLIYFSYDVKMKEKGDIPEGYSVSREKKERFSLILESASTNQTSMYLCASSLPIPGDTQYFGPGTRLTVL.

This clone was detected once. The V and J genes are TRBV6-2 or TRBV6-3 and TRBJ2-3; 9 positions agree with TRBD1. CDR1 and CDR2 from the germline V gene are MNHEY and SVGEGT. The V and J ends lost 5 bases and 0 bases, in that order; junction bases with no gene match: 6. CDR3 length: 16 amino acids. The CDR3 protein is CASSGGDRASTDTQYF. The CDR3 bases are TGTGCCAGCAGTGGGGGGGACAGGGCAAGCACAGATACGCAGTATTTT.

This sequence joins TRBV5-1 and TRBJ2-7; 9 nucleotides align to TRBD1. V shed 4 bases and J 5 bases; nucleotides not matched to a gene: 7. Germline V gene data show CDR1 as SGHRS and CDR2 as YFSETQ. The CDR3 sequence is 14 residues long. CDR3 sequence reads: CASSIQGAVNEQYF. Here the CDR3 DNA reads TGCGCCAGCAGCATACAGGGGGCCGTCAACGAGCAGTACTTC.

The chain links TRBV24-1 to TRBJ2-2, with 10 bases that match TRBD2. Germline values: CDR1 KGHDR, CDR2 SFDVKD. Losses at the gene ends were 4 bases for V and 0 bases for J; bases not matched to a gene: 7. CDR3 length equals 18 residues. This CDR3 is CATSDPGLAETNTGELFF. In nucleotides, the CDR3 is TGTGCCACCAGTGACCCTGGACTAGCGGAAACGAACACCGGGGAGCTGTTTTTT.

The rearrangement links TRBV14 to TRBJ1-5; D unclear. CDR3 length: 13 residues. Trimming took 0 bases from V and 5 from J, leaving 5 bases between them. The germline V gene encodes CDR1 SGHDN and CDR2 FVKESK. The CDR3 spells CASSQEEDQPQHF. In DNA form, the CDR3 reads TGTGCCAGCAGCCAAGAAGAAGATCAGCCCCAGCATTTT.

This clone was seen just once. The chain combines TRBV2 with TRBJ1-5; D unresolved. The V end was cut by 6 bases, the J end by 3 bases, with 9 bases between. The CDR3 consists of 13 residues. In germline, CDR1 is SNHLY, CDR2 FYNNEI. CDR3 residues: CASRRAINQPQHF. CDR3 sequence (DNA): TGTGCCAGCAGAAGGGCGATCAATCAGCCCCAGCATTTT. The full variable domain, in which reference TRBV2 and TRBJ1-5 provide the parts outside the CDR3, is EPEVTQTPSHQVTQMGQEVILRCVPISNHLYFYWYRQILGQKVEFLVSFYNNEISEKSEIFDDQFSVERPDGSNFTLKIRSTKLEDSAMYFCASRRAINQPQHFGDGTRLSIL.

This rearrangement joins TRBV29-1 to TRBJ1-1; D is perhaps TRBD1 (5 bases). This CDR3 has 13 amino acids. Deletions cut 4 bases from V and 3 bases from J, with 12 bases between. CDR1 is SQVTM and CDR2 is ANQGSEA in the germline V gene. This CDR3 is CSVGEGRYTEAFF. The CDR3 region has the DNA TGCAGCGTTGGGGAGGGGAGATACACTGAAGCTTTCTTT.

V usage is TRBV28 and J usage is TRBJ1-2; D gene unclear. Germline loops: CDR1 MDHEN, CDR2 SYDVKM. The CDR3 is 13 residues long. Trimming removed 2 bases from V and 8 bases from J, with 12 bases in between. In DNA, the CDR3 is TGTGCCAGCAGTTTACAGGTCTTTCTGGGCTACACCTTC. Translation: CASSLQVFLGYTF.

The rearrangement joins TRBV3-1 (or the pseudogene TRBV3-2) to TRBJ1-1; D is perhaps TRBD1 (5 bases). Trimming pared 4 bases from V and 5 bases from J, leaving 11 bases between. The germline CDR1 and CDR2 sequences are LGHDT and YNNKEL (reference sequence). The CDR3 spans 13 residues. The CDR3 spells CASSLNGGTEAFF. DNA of the CDR3: TGTGCCAGCAGCCTAAACGGGGGTACTGAAGCTTTCTTT.

This chain links TRBV28 with TRBJ2-5; D assignment may be TRBD1 or TRBD2 (5 bases each). V gave up 3 bases and J gave up 7 bases, with 9 bases separating them. This CDR3 has 12 amino acids. The V gene's germline CDR1 is MDHEN and CDR2 SYDVKM. The CDR3 region has the DNA TGTGCCAGCAGTTTGGGGACCGCGACCCAGTACTTC. Its protein product is CASSLGTATQYF.

The DNA of the CDR3 is TGTGCCTGGAGAGTCGCGGGAGGGCCGATATATCAGTTCTTC. Translation: CAWRVAGGPIYQFF. The chain is built from TRBV30 and TRBJ2-1; TRBD2 matches at 9 bases. The germline V gene encodes CDR1 GTSNPN and CDR2 SVGIG (reference sequence). With 3 bases clipped from V and 13 bases from J, the junction kept 13 bases outside the gene matches. The CDR3 totals 14 residues.

This chain connects TRBV7-8 to TRBJ1-6; D remains ambiguous. Looked up from germline, CDR1 is SGHVS and CDR2 is FQNEAQ. This CDR3 comprises 12 residues. Deletions cut 5 bases from V and 17 bases from J, with 16 bases between. The CDR3 nucleotides read TGTGCCAGCAGCAATAGACCGGACGAGGTCCACTTT. Translated: CASSNRPDEVHF.

The chain uses TRBV9 and TRBJ2-1, with D possibly being TRBD1 or TRBD2 (6 bases each). Trimming took off 3 bases at V and 10 bases at J, with 17 bases between the two ends. Germline assignment: CDR1 SGDLS and CDR2 YYNGEE. This CDR3 contains 14 residues. This CDR3 is CASSAPVSGAEQFF. The CDR3 nucleotides read TGTGCCAGCAGCGCCCCCGTGTCGGGGGCAGAGCAGTTCTTC.

Details on this clone: In the same sample, other DNA sequences code for this CDR3. The J gene is TRBJ2-4, the V gene TRBV3-1 (or the pseudogene TRBV3-2), with 8 bases identical to TRBD2. CDR3 length: 20 residues. V lost 4 bases, J lost 1 base, and 18 bases stayed unmatched. Germline assignment: CDR1 LGHDT and CDR2 YNNKEL (reference sequence). CDR3 amino acids: CASSPSLGKRGPQAKNIQYF. The CDR3 coding sequence is TGTGCCAGCAGCCCTAGCCTAGGGAAGCGGGGGCCTCAGGCCAAAAACATTCAGTACTTC.

J is TRBJ1-5 and V is TRBV18; D gene ambiguous. Germline V gene lookup returns CDR1 KGHSH and CDR2 LQKENI. The CDR3 is made up of 16 amino acids. Trimming shortened V by 2 bases and J by 0 bases, and 11 bases separated the two germline ends. The CDR3 loop is CASSPITHGSNQPQHF. The CDR3 coding sequence is TGTGCCAGCTCACCAATTACGCACGGTAGCAATCAGCCCCAGCATTTT.

This chain joins TRBV24-1 and TRBJ1-2; D not certain. This CDR3 contains 15 residues. The V end lost 4 bases, the J end lost 0 bases, and 11 bases lay between the germline ends. Germline V lookup: CDR1 KGHDR, CDR2 SFDVKD. The CDR3 protein is CATSDPARPNYGYTF. DNA of the CDR3: TGTGCCACCAGTGACCCGGCCCGCCCTAACTATGGCTACACCTTC.

The chain is built from TRBV2 and TRBJ1-1; the D gene is possibly TRBD1 (6 bases). Germline V gene sequence: CDR1 SNHLY, CDR2 FYNNEI. The CDR3 runs to 13 residues. V shed 3 bases and J shed 1 base, with 6 bases lying between them. The CDR3 reads CASSETGNTEAFF. The CDR3 DNA follows: TGTGCCAGCAGTGAGACAGGGAACACTGAAGCTTTCTTT.